This TCR beta chain was captured in a study of T-cell reconstitution after alpha-beta-depleted transplantation in children. This clonotype came up many times. Its antigen is not known. Preparation of the TCRbeta library involved a method that used unique molecular identifiers. TCRdb reanalysed the PCR reads using MiXCR and keeps one entry per CDR3 protein. The table has roughly 500,000 distinct CDR3 sequences, approximately 10% seen once. Overall study findings and caveats: Recipient T cells and thymic progenitors that survived were the source of the high TCRbeta diversity seen at day 60 in some patients. Hyperexpanded clones declined; after one year, newly produced T cells mostly supplied diversity. At around two months after transplant, the alpha-beta T cells were reportedly derived from several hundred expanded clones that came from non-depleted graft cells.

The sample consisted of PBMCs, taken before TCRalphabeta/CD19-depleted stem cell transplant. The receptor's source is a child aged 2 to 15 with inherited bone marrow failure, due to receive a stem cell transplant.

The CDR3 sequence: CASSLSLLDFRTDTQYF. DNA for the CDR3: TGTGCCAGCAGCTTGAGTTTGCTAGATTTTCGCACAGATACGCAGTATTTT. The chain has TRBV5-6 and TRBJ2-3, with D uncertain. The length of the CDR3 is 17 residues. CDR1 and CDR2 (germline): SGHDT, YYEEEE. The V and J ends lost 1 base and 1 base respectively, with 16 bases between them.